Below, 26 T cell receptor beta chains from the same sample are listed, as sequenced in a study of blood T cells in healthy people across ages (dated by TCRdb to the mid-2010s). The library relied on 5' RACE. The instrument was an Illumina HiSeq 2500. The second PCR ran for roughly 6 to 11 cycles and used a J-beta primer mix along with a sample-barcoded 5' primer. Using fastp trimming at Q25 and MiXCR clonotype assembly, TCRdb reanalyzed the public sequencing data and kept in-frame beta chains. Each entry is one CDR3 protein sequence, shown with its most common DNA and genes. Within this sample are about 1.5 million distinct CDR3 sequences, with 35% to 45% of them counted one time only. The top ten clonotypes cover 4% of the sample. Sample: blood. The receptors originated from a woman younger than 35 in good health.

The chain is built from TRBV12-3 or TRBV12-4 and TRBJ2-4; 9 bases are shared with TRBD1. The length of the CDR3 is 16 residues. With V trimmed by 5 bases and J by 0 bases, 5 bases remained unmatched. CDR3 DNA sequence: TGTGCCAGCAGTCAACAGGGGGCGAGAGCCAAAAACATTCAGTACTTC. Translation gives CASSQQGARAKNIQYF.

The V and J genes are TRBV7-6 and TRBJ1-5; D gene uncertain. V was cut by 5 bases and J by 7 bases, with 18 bases left in between. The germline CDR1 and CDR2 sequences are SGHVS and FNYEAQ. CDR3 size: 15 residues. CDR3 residues: CASSPPSPKRQPQHF. The CDR3 nucleotides are TGTGCCAGCAGCCCACCATCTCCCAAAAGGCAGCCCCAGCATTTT.

The gene calls are TRBV12-3 or TRBV12-4 and TRBJ2-3, with 8 bases that match TRBD2. The ends lost 6 bases at V and 4 bases at J; junction bases unmatched: 9. The CDR3 length is 15 residues. The CDR3 nucleotides read TGTGCCAGCAGGCAACTAGCGGTGAATTCAGATACGCAGTATTTT. Its translation is CASRQLAVNSDTQYF.

This clonotype was recorded a few times. The gene calls are TRBV2 and TRBJ1-2, with TRBD1 matching 10 bases. The J segment lost 4 bases and the V segment lost 4 bases, leaving 3 bases of the junction unmatched. Germline V gene lookup returns CDR1 SNHLY and CDR2 FYNNEI. The CDR3 consists of 14 residues. The DNA for the CDR3 is TGTGCCAGCAGTGGGGACAGGGGATTCTATGGCTACACCTTC. Residues: CASSGDRGFYGYTF.

This clonotype was observed a few times. The chain recombines TRBV7-2 with TRBJ1-2; 7 bases fit TRBD1. Germline assignment: CDR1 SGHTA and CDR2 FQGNSA. The junction had 9 bases not matched to a gene; V was cut back by 3 bases and J by 8 bases. CDR3 size: 14 residues. The DNA of the CDR3 is TGTGCCAGCAGCTTTCTTGGGGACAGTGAGGGCTACACCTTC. Translated, it gives CASSFLGDSEGYTF.

The chain links TRBV3-1 to TRBJ2-3; D is ambiguous. The V end was cut by 3 bases, the J end by 6 bases, with 13 bases between. The CDR3 extends over 14 amino acids. The germline gives CDR1 LGHDT, CDR2 YNNKEL (reference sequence). CDR3: CASSQVWGSDTQYF. The DNA for the CDR3 is TGTGCCAGCAGCCAGGTTTGGGGTTCTGATACGCAGTATTTT.

The sample holds one count of this clonotype. This sequence joins TRBV9 and TRBJ2-2, with D perhaps matching TRBD1 (6 bases). The V end was cut by 1 base, the J end by 1 base, with 11 bases between. Germline V lookup: CDR1 SGDLS, CDR2 YYNGEE. This CDR3 spans 16 amino acids. The CDR3 bases are TGTGCCAGCAGCGTACCTGGGGGCCGGAACACCGGGGAGCTGTTTTTT. As protein: CASSVPGGRNTGELFF.

The chain has TRBV7-9 and TRBJ2-5; 10 bases fit TRBD2. Germline assignment: CDR1 SEHNR and CDR2 FQNEAQ (reference sequence). Losses at the gene ends were 1 base for V and 2 bases for J; bases not matched to a gene: 7. CDR3 size: 17 residues. CDR3 residues: CASSLGGIAGGQETQYF. The CDR3 DNA reads TGTGCCAGCAGCTTAGGGGGAATAGCGGGAGGACAAGAGACCCAGTACTTC.

This chain joins TRBV6-5 and TRBJ2-7; no clear D. With 0 bases removed from V and 4 bases from J, the gap between germline ends came to 10 bases. Germline V gene lookup returns CDR1 MNHEY and CDR2 SVGAGI. The CDR3 covers 14 residues. CDR3 in amino acids: CASSYSKRVYEQYF. In nucleotides, the CDR3 is TGTGCCAGCAGTTACTCGAAAAGGGTTTACGAGCAGTACTTC.

This clonotype has just a few counts. This chain uses TRBV12-5 with TRBJ2-1; tentatively, D is TRBD2 (5 bases). Per germline, CDR1 LGHNT and CDR2 FRNRAP. V lost 1 base, J lost 9 bases, and 7 bases lay in between. The CDR3 has 12 amino acids. The CDR3 loop is CASGLAGIEQFF. CDR3 bases: TGTGCTAGTGGTTTGGCGGGGATTGAGCAGTTCTTC. The full variable domain, completed using reference TRBV12-5 and TRBJ2-1, is DARVTQTPRHKVTEMGQEVTMRCQPILGHNTVFWYRQTMMQGLELLAYFRNRAPLDDSGMPKDRFSAEMPDATLATLKIQPSEPRDSAVYFCASGLAGIEQFFGPGTRLTVL.

This clonotype was counted ten times or more. This chain connects TRBV28 to TRBJ1-2; D possibly corresponds to TRBD1 (5 bases). V lost 5 bases to trimming and J lost 0 bases, with 19 bases between them. This CDR3 spans 17 amino acids. The germline V gene encodes CDR1 MDHEN and CDR2 SYDVKM. DNA of the CDR3: TGTGCCAGCAGTCCAGGGACTAAAGGCCTTGCTAACTATGGCTACACCTTC. It translates to CASSPGTKGLANYGYTF.

The chain carries TRBV12-3 or TRBV12-4 and TRBJ1-1; D is uncertain. V was shortened by 8 bases and J by 0 bases, with 13 bases between the two germline ends. This CDR3 is 14 amino acids long. The CDR3 region is CASGETGMNTEAFF. Written as DNA, the CDR3 is TGTGCCAGCGGCGAGACGGGAATGAACACTGAAGCTTTCTTT.

This clonotype has a handful of counts. This chain uses TRBV12-3 or TRBV12-4 with TRBJ1-2; D gene ambiguous. CDR3 size: 10 residues. V lost 8 bases to trimming and J lost 8 bases, with 9 bases between them. CDR3 DNA sequence: TGTGCCAGCGGATTTGACGGCTACACCTTC. Translation gives CASGFDGYTF.

This clonotype was seen more than once but under ten times. The V gene is TRBV7-9, the J gene TRBJ2-7; tentatively, D is TRBD1 (5 bases). The V gene's germline CDR1 is SEHNR and CDR2 FQNEAQ (reference sequence). The germline V and J ends were trimmed by 7 bases and 4 bases, with 14 bases remaining between them. The CDR3 totals 13 residues. The CDR3 region has the DNA TGTGCCAGCACGTCGACAGAAGCATACGAGCAGTACTTC. Translated: CASTSTEAYEQYF.

The J gene is TRBJ1-1, the V gene TRBV6-5, with 9 bases matching TRBD1. The CDR3 has 15 residues. The V and J ends lost 6 bases and 4 bases, in that order; junction bases with no gene match: 9. Germline V gene data show CDR1 as MNHEY and CDR2 as SVGAGI. The CDR3 reads CASSRTGEGSTEAFF. In nucleotides, the CDR3 is TGTGCCAGCAGCAGGACAGGGGAGGGAAGCACTGAAGCTTTCTTT.

In its sample, this clonotype was seen a few times. This chain uses TRBV20-1 with TRBJ1-1; D not certain. Germline V CDR1 and CDR2: DFQATT, SNEGSKA (reference sequence). This CDR3 is built from 12 residues. DNA for the CDR3: TGCAGCACCCGTAGACCGTCTGGAGAAGCTTTCTTT. It codes for CSTRRPSGEAFF.

This clonotype was picked up many times. The genes are TRBV4-1 and TRBJ2-7; D ambiguous. CDR1 and CDR2 (germline): MGHRA, YSYEKL. Trimming took 3 bases from V and 0 from J, leaving 6 bases between them. This CDR3 is built from 13 residues. CDR3 in DNA: TGCGCCAGCAGCCACGGTGTCTCCTACGAGCAGTACTTC. Amino acids: CASSHGVSYEQYF.

This clonotype was detected a few times. The rearrangement uses TRBV20-1 and TRBJ2-1, with TRBD2 matching over 14 bases. The germline V gene has CDR1 DFQATT and CDR2 SNEGSKA (reference sequence). This CDR3 contains 13 residues. DNA for the CDR3: TGCAGACTGGGACTAGCGGGGGTAAATGAGCAGTTCTTC. Translating gives CRLGLAGVNEQFF.

The genes are TRBV7-2 and TRBJ2-2; D might be TRBD1 (5 bases). The CDR3 is 16 amino acids. Germline lookup yields CDR1 SGHTA and CDR2 FQGNSA. V lost 5 bases, J lost 4 bases, and 17 bases lay in between. CDR3 DNA: TGTGCCAGCAGCCATACCTCGAGCAGGGCCACCGGGGAGCTGTTTTTT. Amino acid sequence: CASSHTSSRATGELFF.

This clonotype has only a few counts. V usage is TRBV15 and J usage is TRBJ2-5, with D possibly TRBD2 on 5 matching bases. The J call may not be correct, given that the DNA end is closer to TRBJ2-7. CDR1 and CDR2 from the germline V gene are LNHNV and YYDKDF (reference sequence). The CDR3 has 14 residues. CDR3 sequence (DNA): TGTGCCACCAGCAGAGATATGACGGGATACGAGCAGTACTTC. Protein product: CATSRDMTGYEQYF.

Remarks on this clonotype: The junction and the germline gene differ at one end; a read error may be behind it. The CDR3 here is CASSLLSSQETQYF. Written as DNA, the CDR3 is TGTGCCAGCAGCTTACTGTCATCACAGGAGACCCAGTACTTC. This sequence joins TRBV5-1 and TRBJ2-5; D ambiguous. The CDR3 contains 14 residues. The V gene's germline CDR1 is SGHRS and CDR2 YFSETQ.

This clonotype was counted a few times. The chain combines TRBV9 with TRBJ2-7; 8 bases match TRBD1. The V gene end was trimmed by 0 bases and the J gene end by 4 bases; junction bases not matched to a gene: 3. The CDR3 runs 14 residues. The germline V gene encodes CDR1 SGDLS and CDR2 YYNGEE. For the CDR3, the DNA is TGTGCCAGCAGCGTAGAAGGGACAGGTTACGAGCAGTACTTC. This sequence encodes CASSVEGTGYEQYF.

This clonotype was seen a few times. The rearrangement links TRBV20-1 to TRBJ2-7; 7 nucleotides agree with TRBD2. This CDR3 region has 13 residues. Losses at the gene ends were 1 base for V and 4 bases for J; bases not matched to a gene: 4. Germline CDR1 DFQATT, CDR2 SNEGSKA (reference sequence). The CDR3: CSARVTSWYEQYF. The CDR3 bases are TGCAGTGCTAGAGTGACTAGCTGGTACGAGCAGTACTTC.

This clonotype was seen repeatedly, ten times or more. The gene calls are TRBV12-3 or TRBV12-4 and TRBJ1-2, with no clear D. The CDR3 has 15 amino acids. V gave up 2 bases and J gave up 0 bases, with 10 bases separating them. The CDR3 loop is CASSLRAGANYGYTF. In DNA form, the CDR3 reads TGTGCCAGCAGTTTAAGGGCAGGAGCTAACTATGGCTACACCTTC.

The chain carries TRBV6-5 and TRBJ1-1; D is possibly TRBD1 (6 bases). The germline V and J ends were trimmed by 8 bases and 1 base, with 20 bases remaining between them. Germline assignment: CDR1 MNHEY and CDR2 SVGAGI. The CDR3 is 16 residues long. DNA of the CDR3: TGTGCCAGCGCCCTACACCTACCCAGGGGGAACACTGAAGCTTTCTTT. As protein: CASALHLPRGNTEAFF.

The gene calls are TRBV4-3 and TRBJ1-4; D ambiguous. Germline loops: CDR1 LGHNA, CDR2 YSLEER. V dropped 8 bases and J dropped 5 bases, with 12 bases sitting between them. The CDR3 is 13 residues long. The CDR3 is CASGPERNEKLFF. In nucleotides, the CDR3 is TGCGCCAGCGGACCGGAGAGAAATGAAAAACTGTTTTTT.